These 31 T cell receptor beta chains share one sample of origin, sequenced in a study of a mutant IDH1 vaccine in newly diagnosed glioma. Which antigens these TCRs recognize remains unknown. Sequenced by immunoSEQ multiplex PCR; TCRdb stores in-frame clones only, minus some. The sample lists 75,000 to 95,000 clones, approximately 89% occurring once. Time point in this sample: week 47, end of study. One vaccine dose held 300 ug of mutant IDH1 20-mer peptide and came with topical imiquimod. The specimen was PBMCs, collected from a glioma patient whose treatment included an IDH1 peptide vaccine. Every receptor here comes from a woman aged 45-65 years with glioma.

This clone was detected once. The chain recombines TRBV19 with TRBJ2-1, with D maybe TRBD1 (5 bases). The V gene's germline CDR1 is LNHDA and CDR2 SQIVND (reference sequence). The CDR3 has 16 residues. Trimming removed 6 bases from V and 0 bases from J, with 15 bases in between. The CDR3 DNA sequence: TGTGCCAGTAGCCGTCGTGGACAATCCTCCTACAATGAGCAGTTCTTC. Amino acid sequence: CASSRRGQSSYNEQFF.

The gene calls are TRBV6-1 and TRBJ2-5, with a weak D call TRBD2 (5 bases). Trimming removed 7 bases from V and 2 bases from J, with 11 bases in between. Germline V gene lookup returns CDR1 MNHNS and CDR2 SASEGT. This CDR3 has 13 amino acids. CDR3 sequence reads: CASTRTGQETQYF. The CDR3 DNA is TGTGCCAGCACCCGAACGGGGCAAGAGACCCAGTACTTC.

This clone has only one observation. The CDR3 here is CASSLLQGIQYF. The CDR3 coding sequence is TGTGCCAGCAGTTTGTTACAGGGTATTCAGTACTTC. This chain connects TRBV28 to TRBJ2-4, with a weak D call TRBD1 (6 bases). From germline, CDR1 is MDHEN and CDR2 SYDVKM. CDR3 length equals 12 residues. V was clipped by 3 bases and J by 10 bases, with 10 bases between them.

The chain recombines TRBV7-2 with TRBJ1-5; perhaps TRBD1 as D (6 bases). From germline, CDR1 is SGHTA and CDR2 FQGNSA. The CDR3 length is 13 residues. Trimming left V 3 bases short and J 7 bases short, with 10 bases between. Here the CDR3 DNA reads TGTGCCAGCAGCTTGGGGGCTCGGCAGCCCCAGCATTTT. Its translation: CASSLGARQPQHF.

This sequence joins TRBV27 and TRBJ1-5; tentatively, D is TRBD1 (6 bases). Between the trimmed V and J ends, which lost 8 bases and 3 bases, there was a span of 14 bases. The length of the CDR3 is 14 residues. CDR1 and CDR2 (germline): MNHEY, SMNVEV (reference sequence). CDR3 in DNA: TGTGCCAGCCGTGGACAGACTCCCAATCAGCCCCAGCATTTT. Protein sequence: CASRGQTPNQPQHF.

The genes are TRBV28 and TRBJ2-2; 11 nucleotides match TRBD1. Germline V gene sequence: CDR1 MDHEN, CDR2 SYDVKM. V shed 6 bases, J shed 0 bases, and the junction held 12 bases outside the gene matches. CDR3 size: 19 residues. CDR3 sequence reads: CASRTGTGGNWANTGELFF. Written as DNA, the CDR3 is TGTGCCAGCAGAACCGGGACAGGGGGAAATTGGGCGAACACCGGGGAGCTGTTTTTT.

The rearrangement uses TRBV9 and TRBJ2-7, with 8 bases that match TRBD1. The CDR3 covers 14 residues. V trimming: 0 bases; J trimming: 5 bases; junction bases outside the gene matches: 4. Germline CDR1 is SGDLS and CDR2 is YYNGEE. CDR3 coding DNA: TGTGCCAGCAGCGTAGGCAGGGGGCGCGACGAGCAGTACTTC. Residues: CASSVGRGRDEQYF.

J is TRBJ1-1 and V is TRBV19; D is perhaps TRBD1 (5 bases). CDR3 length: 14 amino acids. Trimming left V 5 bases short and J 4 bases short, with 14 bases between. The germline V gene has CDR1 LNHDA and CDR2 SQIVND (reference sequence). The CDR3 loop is CASSPAGRVTEAFF. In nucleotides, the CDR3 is TGTGCCAGTAGTCCCGCGGGACGGGTCACTGAAGCTTTCTTT.

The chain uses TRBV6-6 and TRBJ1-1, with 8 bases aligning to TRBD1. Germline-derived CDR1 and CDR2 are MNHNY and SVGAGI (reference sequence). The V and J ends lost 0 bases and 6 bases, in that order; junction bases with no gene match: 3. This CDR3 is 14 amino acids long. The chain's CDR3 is CASSYSSTGAEAFF. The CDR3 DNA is TGTGCCAGCAGTTACTCTTCGACAGGGGCTGAAGCTTTCTTT.

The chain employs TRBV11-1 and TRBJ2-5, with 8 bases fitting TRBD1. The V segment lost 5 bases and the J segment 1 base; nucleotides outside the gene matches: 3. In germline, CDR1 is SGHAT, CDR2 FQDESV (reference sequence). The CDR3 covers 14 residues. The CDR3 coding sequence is TGTGCCAGCAGCCTTCAGGGGGCCCAAGAGACCCAGTACTTC. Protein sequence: CASSLQGAQETQYF.

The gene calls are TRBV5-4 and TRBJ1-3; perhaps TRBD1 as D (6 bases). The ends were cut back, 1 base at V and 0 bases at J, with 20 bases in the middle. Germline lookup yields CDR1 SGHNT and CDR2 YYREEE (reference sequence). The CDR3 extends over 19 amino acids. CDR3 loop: CASSLYSGGARSSGNTIYF. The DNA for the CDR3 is TGTGCCAGCAGCTTGTATTCCGGGGGGGCCAGAAGCTCTGGAAACACCATATATTTT. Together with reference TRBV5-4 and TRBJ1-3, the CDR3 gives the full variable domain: ETGVTQSPTHLIKTRGQQVTLRCSSQSGHNTVSWYQQALGQGPQFIFQYYREEENGRGNFPPRFSGLQFPNYSSELNVNALELDDSALYLCASSLYSGGARSSGNTIYFGEGSWLTVV.

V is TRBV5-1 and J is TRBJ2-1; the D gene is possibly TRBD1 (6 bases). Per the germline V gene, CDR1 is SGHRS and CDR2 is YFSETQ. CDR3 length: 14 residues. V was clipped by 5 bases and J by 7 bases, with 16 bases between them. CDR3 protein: CASRAGRGPNEQFF. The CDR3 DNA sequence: TGCGCCAGCAGGGCGGGCAGGGGCCCTAATGAGCAGTTCTTC.

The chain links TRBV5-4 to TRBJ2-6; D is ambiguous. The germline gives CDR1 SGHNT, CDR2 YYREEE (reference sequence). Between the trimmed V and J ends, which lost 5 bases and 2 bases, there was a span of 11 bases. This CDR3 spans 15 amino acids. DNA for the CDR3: TGTGCCAGCAGTTTCACATTCCCTGGGGCCAACGTCCTGACTTTC. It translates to CASSFTFPGANVLTF.

The CDR3 bases are TGTGCCAGCAGCGCCAAGGGGGCTAATCAGCCCCAGCATTTT. It is translated as CASSAKGANQPQHF. The chain is built from TRBV6-6 and TRBJ1-5; 7 positions agree with TRBD1. The CDR3 length is 14 residues. Losses at the gene ends were 6 bases for V and 4 bases for J; bases not matched to a gene: 6. From germline, CDR1 is MNHNY and CDR2 SVGAGI (reference sequence).

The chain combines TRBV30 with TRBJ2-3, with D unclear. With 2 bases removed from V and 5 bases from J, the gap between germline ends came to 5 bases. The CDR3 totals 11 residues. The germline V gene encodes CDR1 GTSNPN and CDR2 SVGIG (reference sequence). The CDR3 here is CAWSPQDTQYF. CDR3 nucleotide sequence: TGTGCCTGGAGTCCTCAAGATACGCAGTATTTT.

The CDR3 loop is CASSLAPGTSGSSHEQYF. CDR3 nucleotide sequence: TGTGCCAGCAGCTTAGCCCCCGGCACTAGCGGGAGCAGCCACGAGCAGTACTTC. V and J are TRBV7-9 and TRBJ2-7, with 11 bases fitting TRBD2. Germline lookup yields CDR1 SEHNR and CDR2 FQNEAQ (reference sequence). This CDR3 comprises 18 residues. The trim removed 0 bases at V and 5 bases at J, leaving 12 bases unmatched.

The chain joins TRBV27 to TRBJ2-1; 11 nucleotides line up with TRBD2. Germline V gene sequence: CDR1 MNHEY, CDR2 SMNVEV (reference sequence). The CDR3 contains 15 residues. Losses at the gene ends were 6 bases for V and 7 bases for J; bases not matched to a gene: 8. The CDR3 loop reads CASRSTSGSWNEQFF. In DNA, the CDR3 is TGTGCCAGCAGATCCACTAGCGGGAGCTGGAATGAGCAGTTCTTC.

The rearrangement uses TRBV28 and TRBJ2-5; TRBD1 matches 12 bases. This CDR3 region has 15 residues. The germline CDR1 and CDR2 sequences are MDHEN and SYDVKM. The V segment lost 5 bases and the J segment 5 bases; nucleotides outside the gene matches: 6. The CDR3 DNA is TGTGCCAGCAGTCCGGGACAGGGGGCTTGGGAGACCCAGTACTTC. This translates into CASSPGQGAWETQYF.

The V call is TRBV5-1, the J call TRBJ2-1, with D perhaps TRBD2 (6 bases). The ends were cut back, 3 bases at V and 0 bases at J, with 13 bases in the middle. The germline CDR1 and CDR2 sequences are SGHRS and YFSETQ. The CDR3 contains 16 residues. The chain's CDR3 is CASSYGTTSSYNEQFF. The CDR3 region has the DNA TGCGCCAGCAGCTACGGGACGACTAGCTCCTACAATGAGCAGTTCTTC.

The CDR3 protein is CASTSGTSADSYEQYF. Written as DNA, the CDR3 is TGTGCCAGCACCTCAGGGACTAGCGCTGACTCCTACGAGCAGTACTTC. The V call is TRBV11-1, the J call TRBJ2-7; TRBD2 matches 10 bases. The CDR3 runs to 16 residues. With 7 bases clipped from V and 0 bases from J, the junction kept 9 bases outside the gene matches. Germline assignment: CDR1 SGHAT and CDR2 FQDESV (reference sequence).

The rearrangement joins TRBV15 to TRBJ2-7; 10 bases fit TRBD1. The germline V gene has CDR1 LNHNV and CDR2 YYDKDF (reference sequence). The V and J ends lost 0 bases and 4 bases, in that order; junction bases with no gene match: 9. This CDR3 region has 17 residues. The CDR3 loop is CATSRDSTTGGRYEQYF. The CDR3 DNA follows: TGTGCCACCAGCAGAGATTCCACGACAGGGGGCAGGTACGAGCAGTACTTC.

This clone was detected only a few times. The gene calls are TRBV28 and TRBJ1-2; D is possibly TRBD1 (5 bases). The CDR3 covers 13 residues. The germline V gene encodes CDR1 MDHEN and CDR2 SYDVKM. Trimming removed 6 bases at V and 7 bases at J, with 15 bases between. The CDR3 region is CASSPQGLSGYTF. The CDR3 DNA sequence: TGTGCCAGCAGCCCCCAGGGCCTATCTGGCTACACCTTC.

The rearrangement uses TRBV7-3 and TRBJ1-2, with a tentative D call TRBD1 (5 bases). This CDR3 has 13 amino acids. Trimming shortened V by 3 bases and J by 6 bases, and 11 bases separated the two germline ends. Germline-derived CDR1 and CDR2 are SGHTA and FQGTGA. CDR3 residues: CASSFGLGDGYTF. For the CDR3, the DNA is TGTGCCAGCAGCTTTGGGTTAGGGGATGGCTACACCTTC. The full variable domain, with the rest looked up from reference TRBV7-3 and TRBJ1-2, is GAGVSQTPSNKVTEKGKYVELRCDPISGHTALYWYRQSLGQGPEFLIYFQGTGAADDSGLPNDRFFAVRPEGSVSTLKIQRTERGDSAVYLCASSFGLGDGYTFGSGTRLTVV.

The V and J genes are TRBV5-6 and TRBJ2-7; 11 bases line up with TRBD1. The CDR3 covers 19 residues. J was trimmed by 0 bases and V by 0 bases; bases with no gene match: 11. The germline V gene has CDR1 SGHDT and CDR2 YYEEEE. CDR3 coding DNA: TGTGCCAGCAGCTTGGATGTCTGGACAGGGGGCCTCAGCTCCTACGAGCAGTACTTC. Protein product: CASSLDVWTGGLSSYEQYF.

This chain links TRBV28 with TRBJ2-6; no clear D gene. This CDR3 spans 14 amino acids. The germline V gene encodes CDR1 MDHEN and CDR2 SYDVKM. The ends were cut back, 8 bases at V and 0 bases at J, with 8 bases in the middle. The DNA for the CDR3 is TGTGCCAGCCGGGTCCGCTCTGGGGCCAACGTCCTGACTTTC. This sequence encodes CASRVRSGANVLTF. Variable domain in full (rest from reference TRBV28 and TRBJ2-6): DVKVTQSSRYLVKRTGEKVFLECVQDMDHENMFWYRQDPGLGLRLIYFSYDVKMKEKGDIPEGYSVSREKKERFSLILESASTNQTSMYLCASRVRSGANVLTFGAGSRLTVL.

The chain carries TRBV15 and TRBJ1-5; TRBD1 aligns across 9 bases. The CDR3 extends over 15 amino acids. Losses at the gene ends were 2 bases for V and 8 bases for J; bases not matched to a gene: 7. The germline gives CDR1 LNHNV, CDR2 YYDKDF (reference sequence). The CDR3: CATSRKTGGWEPQHF. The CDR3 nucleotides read TGTGCCACCAGCAGAAAAACAGGGGGCTGGGAGCCCCAGCATTTT.

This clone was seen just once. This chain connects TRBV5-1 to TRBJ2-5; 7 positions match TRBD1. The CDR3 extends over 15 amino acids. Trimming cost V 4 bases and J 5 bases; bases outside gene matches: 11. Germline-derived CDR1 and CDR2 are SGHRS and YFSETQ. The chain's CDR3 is CASSPLQGVGETQYF. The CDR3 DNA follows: TGCGCCAGCAGCCCCCTCCAGGGGGTAGGGGAGACCCAGTACTTC. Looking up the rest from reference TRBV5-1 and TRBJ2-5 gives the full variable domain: KAGVTQTPRYLIKTRGQQVTLSCSPISGHRSVSWYQQTPGQGLQFLFEYFSETQRNKGNFPGRFSGRQFSNSRSEMNVSTLELGDSALYLCASSPLQGVGETQYFGPGTRLLVL.

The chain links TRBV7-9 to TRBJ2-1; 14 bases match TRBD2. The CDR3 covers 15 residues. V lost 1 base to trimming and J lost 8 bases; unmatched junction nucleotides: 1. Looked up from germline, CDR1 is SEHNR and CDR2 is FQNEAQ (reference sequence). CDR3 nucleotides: TGTGCCAGCAGCTTAGGGGGACTAGCGGGAGATGAGCAGTTCTTC. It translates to CASSLGGLAGDEQFF.

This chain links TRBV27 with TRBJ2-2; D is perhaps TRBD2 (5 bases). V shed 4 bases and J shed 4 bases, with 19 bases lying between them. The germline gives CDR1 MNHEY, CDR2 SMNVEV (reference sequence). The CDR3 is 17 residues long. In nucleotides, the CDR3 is TGTGCCAGCAGTTCTAATCTATGGCTAGCAGGCACCGGGGAGCTGTTTTTT. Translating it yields CASSSNLWLAGTGELFF.

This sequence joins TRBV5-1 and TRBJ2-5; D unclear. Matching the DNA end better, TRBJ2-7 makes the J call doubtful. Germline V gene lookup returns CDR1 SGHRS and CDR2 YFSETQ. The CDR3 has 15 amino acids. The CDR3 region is CASSPSGLLIYEQYF. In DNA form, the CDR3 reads TGCGCCAGCAGCCCATCCGGATTACTTATATACGAGCAGTACTTC.

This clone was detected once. The CDR3 here is CASSFGTAHQPQHF. CDR3 bases: TGTGCCAGCAGCTTTGGGACAGCACATCAGCCCCAGCATTTT. V is TRBV7-9 and J is TRBJ1-5; the match to TRBD1 covers 7 bases. V was pared by 3 bases and J by 5 bases, with 4 bases of the junction left unmatched. There are 14 residues in the CDR3. Germline CDR1 reads SEHNR; CDR2 reads FQNEAQ (reference sequence).